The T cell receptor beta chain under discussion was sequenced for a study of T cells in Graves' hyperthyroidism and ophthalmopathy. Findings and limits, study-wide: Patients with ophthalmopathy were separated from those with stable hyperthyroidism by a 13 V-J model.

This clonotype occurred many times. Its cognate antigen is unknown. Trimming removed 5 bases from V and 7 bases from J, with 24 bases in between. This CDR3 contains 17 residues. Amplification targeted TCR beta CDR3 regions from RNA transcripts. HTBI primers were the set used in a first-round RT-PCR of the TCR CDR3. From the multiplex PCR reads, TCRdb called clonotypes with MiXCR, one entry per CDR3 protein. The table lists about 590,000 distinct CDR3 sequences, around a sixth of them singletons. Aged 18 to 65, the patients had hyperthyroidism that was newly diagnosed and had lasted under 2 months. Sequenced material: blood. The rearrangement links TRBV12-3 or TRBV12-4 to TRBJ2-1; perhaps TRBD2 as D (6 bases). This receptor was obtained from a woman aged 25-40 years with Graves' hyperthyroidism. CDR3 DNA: TGTGCCAGCAGTGATTCGCTCTTCAAGCGGGTGAAAAATGAGCAGTTCTTC. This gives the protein CASSDSLFKRVKNEQFF.